This TCR beta chain stems from a study of blood T cell repertoires in COVID-19. At the level of the study: From T cells, B-cell-depleted T cells, or PBMCs came the material, which was cDNA or gDNA.

Individuals drawn from 24 US areas were about 18 to 95 years old. Cohorts were determined from participant-reported clinical history. Trimming removed 5 bases at V and 4 bases at J, with 14 bases between. Germline-derived CDR1 and CDR2 are MNHEY and SMNVEV (reference sequence). This CDR3 comprises 14 residues. Measured with immunoSEQ multiplex PCR; TCRdb has only the in-frame clones, and not every one. The sample has 200,000 to 300,000 clones, approximately 88% seen once; the top ten hold 2% to 2.5%. Specimen: PBMCs or T cells enriched from blood (not recorded which). The receptor's source is a woman aged 40 to 55 with acute COVID-19. The rearrangement joins TRBV27 to TRBJ1-2; a possible D gene is TRBD1 (6 bases). CDR3 coding DNA: TGTGCCAGCAGTCCTCAGGGGAAAGCCTATGGCTACACCTTC. Amino acids: CASSPQGKAYGYTF.